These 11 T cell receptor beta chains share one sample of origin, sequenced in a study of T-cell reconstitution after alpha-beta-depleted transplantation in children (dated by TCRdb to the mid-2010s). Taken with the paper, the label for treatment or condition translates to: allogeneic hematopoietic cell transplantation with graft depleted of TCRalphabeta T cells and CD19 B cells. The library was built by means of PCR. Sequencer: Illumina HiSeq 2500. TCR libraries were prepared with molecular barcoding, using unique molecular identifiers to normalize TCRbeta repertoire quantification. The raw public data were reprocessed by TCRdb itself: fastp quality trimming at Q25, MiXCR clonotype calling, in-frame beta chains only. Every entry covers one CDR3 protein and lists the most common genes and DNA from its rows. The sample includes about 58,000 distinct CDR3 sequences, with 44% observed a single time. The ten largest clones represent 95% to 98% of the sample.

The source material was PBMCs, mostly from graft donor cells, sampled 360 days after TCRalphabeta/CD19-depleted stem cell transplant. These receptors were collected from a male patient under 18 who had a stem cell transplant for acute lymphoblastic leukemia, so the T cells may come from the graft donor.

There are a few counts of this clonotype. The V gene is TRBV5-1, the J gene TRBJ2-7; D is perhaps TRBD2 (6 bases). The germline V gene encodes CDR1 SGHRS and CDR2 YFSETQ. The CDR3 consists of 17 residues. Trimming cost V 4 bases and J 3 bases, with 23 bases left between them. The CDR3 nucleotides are TGCGCCAGCAGCACTAGGACCACCTACGGACTATTCTACGAGCAGTACTTC. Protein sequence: CASSTRTTYGLFYEQYF.

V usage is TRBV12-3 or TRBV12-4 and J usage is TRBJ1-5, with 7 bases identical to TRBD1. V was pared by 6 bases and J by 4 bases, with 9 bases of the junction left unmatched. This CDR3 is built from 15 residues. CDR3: CASSRTGALNQPQHF. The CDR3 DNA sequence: TGTGCCAGCAGCCGTACAGGGGCGTTAAATCAGCCCCAGCATTTT.

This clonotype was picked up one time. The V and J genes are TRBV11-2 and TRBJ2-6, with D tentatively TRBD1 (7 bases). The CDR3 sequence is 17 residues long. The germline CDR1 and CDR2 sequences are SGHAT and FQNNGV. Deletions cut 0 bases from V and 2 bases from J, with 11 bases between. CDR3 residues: CASSLEAGTAGANVLTF. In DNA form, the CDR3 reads TGTGCCAGCAGCTTAGAGGCGGGGACAGCTGGGGCCAACGTCCTGACTTTC.

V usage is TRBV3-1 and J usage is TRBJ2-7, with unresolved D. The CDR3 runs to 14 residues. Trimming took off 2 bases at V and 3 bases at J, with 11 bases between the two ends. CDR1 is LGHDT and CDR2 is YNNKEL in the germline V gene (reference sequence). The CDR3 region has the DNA TGTGCCAGCAGCCAACCGGGCTTCCTCTACGAGCAGTACTTC. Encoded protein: CASSQPGFLYEQYF.

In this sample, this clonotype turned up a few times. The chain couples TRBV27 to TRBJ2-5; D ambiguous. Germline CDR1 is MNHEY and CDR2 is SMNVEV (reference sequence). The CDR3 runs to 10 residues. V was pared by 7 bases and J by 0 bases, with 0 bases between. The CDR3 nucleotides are TGTGCCAGCAACCAAGAGACCCAGTACTTC. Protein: CASNQETQYF.

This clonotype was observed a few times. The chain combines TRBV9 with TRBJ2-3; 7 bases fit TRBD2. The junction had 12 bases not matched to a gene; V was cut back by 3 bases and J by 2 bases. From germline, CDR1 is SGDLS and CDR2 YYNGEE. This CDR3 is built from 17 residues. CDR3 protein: CASSGGLASGFTDTQYF. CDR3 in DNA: TGTGCCAGCAGCGGAGGACTCGCTAGCGGCTTCACAGATACGCAGTATTTT.

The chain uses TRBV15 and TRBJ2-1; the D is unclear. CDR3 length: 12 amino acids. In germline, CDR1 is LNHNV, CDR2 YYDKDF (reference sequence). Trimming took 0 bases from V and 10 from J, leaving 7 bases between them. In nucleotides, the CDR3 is TGTGCCACCAGCAGAGATAAGCAAGAGCAGTTCTTC. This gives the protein CATSRDKQEQFF.

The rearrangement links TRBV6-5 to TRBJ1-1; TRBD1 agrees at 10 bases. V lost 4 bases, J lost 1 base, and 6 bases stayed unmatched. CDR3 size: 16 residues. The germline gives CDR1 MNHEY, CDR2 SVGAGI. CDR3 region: CASSWDRGRGNTEAFF. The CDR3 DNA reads TGTGCCAGCAGTTGGGACAGGGGTCGGGGGAACACTGAAGCTTTCTTT.

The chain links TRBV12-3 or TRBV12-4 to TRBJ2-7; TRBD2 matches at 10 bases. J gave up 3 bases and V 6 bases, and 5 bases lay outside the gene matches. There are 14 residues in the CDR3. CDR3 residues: CASRTSGAFYEQYF. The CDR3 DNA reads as TGTGCCAGCAGAACTAGCGGGGCCTTCTACGAGCAGTACTTC.

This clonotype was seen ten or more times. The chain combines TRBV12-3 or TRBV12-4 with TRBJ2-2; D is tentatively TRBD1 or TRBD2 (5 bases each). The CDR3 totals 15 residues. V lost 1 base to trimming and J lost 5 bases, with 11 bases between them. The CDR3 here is CASSLELGRTGELFF. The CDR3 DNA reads TGTGCCAGCAGTTTAGAGTTGGGACGGACCGGGGAGCTGTTTTTT.

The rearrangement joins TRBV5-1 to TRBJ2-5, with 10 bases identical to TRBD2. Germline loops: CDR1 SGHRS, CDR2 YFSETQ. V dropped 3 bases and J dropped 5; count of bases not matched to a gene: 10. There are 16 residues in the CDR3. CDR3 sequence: CASSSNLAGVGETQYF. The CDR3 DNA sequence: TGCGCCAGCAGCTCCAATCTAGCGGGGGTTGGGGAGACCCAGTACTTC.